The T cell receptor beta chain described here comes from a study of PD-L1 blockade in urothelial cancer. Study in general: Blood was analyzed 3 weeks (second dose) and 6 weeks after treatment start. General study results and limits: At 3 weeks on treatment, tumor-associated clones expanded more with durable benefit.

The method was immunoSEQ multiplex PCR; TCRdb's version includes in-frame clones alone and lacks a portion of them. The sample consists of 35,000 to 50,000 clones, 88% of them appearing once. This CDR3 region has 16 residues. CDR1 is KGHSH and CDR2 is LQKENI in the germline V gene. Trimming at V came to 5 bases and at J to 1 base, leaving 5 bases not matched to a gene. About this clone: What it binds is unknown.

Here the sequenced sample was PBMCs, taken around atezolizumab (anti-PD-L1) treatment. The chain employs TRBV18 and TRBJ2-1; 10 positions agree with TRBD2. The clonotype comes from a woman aged 60-75 years with urothelial cancer. The CDR3 DNA reads as TGTGCCAGCTCATTCCGTAGCGGGAGGTCCTACAATGAGCAGTTCTTC. Protein: CASSFRSGRSYNEQFF.